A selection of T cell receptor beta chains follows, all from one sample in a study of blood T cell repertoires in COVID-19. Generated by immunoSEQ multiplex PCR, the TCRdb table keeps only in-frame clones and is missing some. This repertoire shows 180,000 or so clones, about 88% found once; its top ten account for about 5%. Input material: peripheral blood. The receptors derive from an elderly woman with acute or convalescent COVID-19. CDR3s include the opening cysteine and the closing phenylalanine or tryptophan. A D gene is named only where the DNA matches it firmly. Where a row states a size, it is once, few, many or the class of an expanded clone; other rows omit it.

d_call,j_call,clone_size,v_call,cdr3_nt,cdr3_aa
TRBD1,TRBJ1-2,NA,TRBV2,TGTGCCAGCAGCGACGAGGGGGCTAGGAACTATGGCTACACCTTC,CASSDEGARNYGYTF
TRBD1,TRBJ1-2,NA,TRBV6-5,TGTGCCAGCAGAGTGACAGGGAACTATGGCTACACCTTC,CASRVTGNYGYTF
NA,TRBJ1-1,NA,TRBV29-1,TGCAGCGTTGGCAGGGACATGAACACTGAAGCTTTCTTT,CSVGRDMNTEAFF
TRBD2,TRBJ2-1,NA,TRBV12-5,TGTGCTAGTGGTTTAGCGGGAGGGCCAGTGAGCTACAATGAGCAGTTCTTC,CASGLAGGPVSYNEQFF
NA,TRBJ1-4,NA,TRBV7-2,TGTGCCAGCAGCTTAGAGAGGGGGACTAATGAAAAACTGTTTTTT,CASSLERGTNEKLFF
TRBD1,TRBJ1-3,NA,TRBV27,TGTGCCAGCAGTACGGGACAGGGTAACACCATATATTTT,CASSTGQGNTIYF
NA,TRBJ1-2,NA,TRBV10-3,TGTGCCATCATGCGAGCGAACTATGGCTACACCTTC,CAIMRANYGYTF
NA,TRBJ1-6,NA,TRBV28,TGTGCCAGCAGTTTCGGAGGACCCCTCCACTTT,CASSFGGPLHF
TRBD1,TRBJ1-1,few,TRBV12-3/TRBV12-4,TGTGCCAGCAGATGGACAGGGCGTACTGAAGCTTTCTTT,CASRWTGRTEAFF
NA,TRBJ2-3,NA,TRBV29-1,TGCAGCGCTATTTATACAGGGACAGATACGCAGTATTTT,CSAIYTGTDTQYF